These 18 T cell receptor beta chains were sequenced from one sample in a study of Ad26.COV2.S vaccination and SARS-CoV-2 variants. Described treatment: around 19 received Ad26.COV2.S at low or high dose, single or two shots; about 5 received placebo; per-sample allocation not given. The investigators took samples on day 63 after the first vaccine or placebo injection. Measured with immunoSEQ multiplex PCR; TCRdb has only the in-frame clones, and not every one. Counted here are 350,000 to 400,000 clones, 70% to 90% occurring once; the ten biggest clones make up under 2%. The sample was peripheral blood, taken in a trial of Ad26.COV2.S vaccine versus placebo. The receptors come from a person aged 18-65 years who received the Ad26.COV2.S COVID-19 vaccine or a placebo.

With respect to this clone: The missing conserved phenylalanine or tryptophan at the end of this CDR3 makes a read error likely. No DNA is shown, since the ends of the CDR3 on it are uncertain; the CDR3 is the one TCRdb lists. The V call is TRBV3-1 (or the pseudogene TRBV3-2), the J call TRBJ2-7; the table's D call, TRBD2, has no DNA check behind it. The CDR3 is made up of 11 amino acids, end residues included. CDR1 and CDR2 from the germline V gene are LGHDT and YNNKEL (reference sequence). The CDR3 region is CASSQDRWFCA.

This chain joins TRBV6-6 and TRBJ2-2; the D is unclear. CDR3 size: 12 residues. Per the germline V gene, CDR1 is MNHNY and CDR2 is SVGAGI (reference sequence). The germline V and J ends were trimmed by 3 bases and 7 bases, with 6 bases remaining between them. CDR3 bases: TGTGCCAGCAGTTATAGTTTCGGGGAGCTGTTTTTT. Protein sequence: CASSYSFGELFF.

CDR3: CASSLFTGYEQYF. The CDR3 DNA reads as TGTGCCAGCAGTTTATTTACGGGGTACGAGCAGTACTTC. The J gene is TRBJ2-7, the V gene TRBV28; a possible D gene is TRBD2 (5 bases). Germline CDR1 is MDHEN and CDR2 is SYDVKM. The length of the CDR3 is 13 residues. Trimming removed 1 base from V and 4 bases from J, with 8 bases in between.

The chain is built from TRBV6-1 and TRBJ2-3; no firm D call. The CDR3 consists of 13 residues. V lost 2 bases, J lost 4 bases, and 7 bases lay in between. CDR1 and CDR2 from the germline V gene are MNHNS and SASEGT. CDR3 residues: CASSEWLADTQYF. The CDR3 DNA reads as TGTGCCAGCAGTGAATGGTTAGCAGATACGCAGTATTTT.

The CDR3 nucleotides read TGTGCCAGTAGTATAGTGGGGATGGGCCCGTCTACTAAGCAGTACTTC. This translates into CASSIVGMGPSTKQYF. The rearrangement uses TRBV19 and TRBJ2-7; unclear D gene. V lost 1 base, J lost 8 bases, and 21 bases lay in between. Germline V gene sequence: CDR1 LNHDA, CDR2 SQIVND (reference sequence). The CDR3 extends over 16 amino acids.

This rearrangement joins TRBV18 to TRBJ2-7; TRBD2 matches 9 bases. The trim removed 3 bases at V and 2 bases at J, leaving 5 bases unmatched. The CDR3 consists of 15 residues. The germline gives CDR1 KGHSH, CDR2 LQKENI. This CDR3 is CASSPRTSDPYEQYF. The CDR3 nucleotides are TGTGCCAGCTCACCCAGGACTAGCGACCCCTACGAGCAGTACTTC.

J is TRBJ1-2 and V is TRBV2; 7 positions agree with TRBD1. Unmatched junction bases numbered 3, after V lost 3 bases and J lost 2 bases. The germline CDR1 and CDR2 sequences are SNHLY and FYNNEI. The CDR3 sequence is 14 residues long. The CDR3 reads CASSDGRGNYGYTF. CDR3 DNA: TGTGCCAGCAGTGATGGCAGGGGGAACTATGGCTACACCTTC.

V and J are TRBV28 and TRBJ2-7; TRBD1 might be the D (6 bases). Germline-derived CDR1 and CDR2 are MDHEN and SYDVKM. This CDR3 has 16 residues. V was clipped by 4 bases and J by 3 bases, with 19 bases between them. CDR3 residues: CASSYLSGTISYEQYF. For the CDR3, the DNA is TGTGCCAGCAGTTATCTGTCAGGGACAATTAGCTACGAGCAGTACTTC. The variable domain in full, completed from reference TRBV28 and TRBJ2-7, reads DVKVTQSSRYLVKRTGEKVFLECVQDMDHENMFWYRQDPGLGLRLIYFSYDVKMKEKGDIPEGYSVSREKKERFSLILESASTNQTSMYLCASSYLSGTISYEQYFGPGTRLTVT.

The chain couples TRBV4-2 to TRBJ2-2; maybe TRBD1 (6 bases). The CDR3 is 14 amino acids. Germline CDR1 LGHNA, CDR2 YNFKEQ. Trimming cost V 8 bases and J 6 bases, with 16 bases left between them. The CDR3 sequence is CASAEGGEAGELFF. DNA for the CDR3: TGTGCCAGCGCAGAAGGGGGAGAGGCCGGGGAGCTGTTTTTT.

DNA for the CDR3: TGTGCCATCAGTGCTCAGGGGTTAAATTCACCCCTCCACTTT. Its protein is CAISAQGLNSPLHF. The chain has TRBV10-3 and TRBJ1-6, with D possibly TRBD1 on 6 matching bases. This CDR3 spans 14 amino acids. Between the trimmed V and J ends, which lost 4 bases and 7 bases, there was a span of 11 bases. Germline CDR1 is ENHRY and CDR2 is SYGVKD.

Only one count was recorded for this clone. The J gene is TRBJ2-3, the V gene TRBV5-1; D not certain. CDR3 length: 11 amino acids. Trimming removed 6 bases from V and 5 bases from J, with 7 bases in between. The germline CDR1 and CDR2 sequences are SGHRS and YFSETQ. The CDR3 sequence: CASKTGDTQYF. The CDR3 nucleotides read TGCGCCAGCAAGACGGGAGATACGCAGTATTTT.

J is TRBJ2-5 and V is TRBV6-2 or TRBV6-3; D not certain. CDR3 length: 13 amino acids. With 5 bases removed from V and 8 bases from J, the gap between germline ends came to 15 bases. Germline V CDR1 and CDR2: MNHEY, SVGEGT. CDR3: CASSTESSLTQYF. In nucleotides, the CDR3 is TGTGCCAGCAGTACTGAGAGCAGCTTAACCCAGTACTTC.

V gene TRBV3-1 (or the pseudogene TRBV3-2) combines with J gene TRBJ1-2; D is undetermined. The CDR3 consists of 13 residues. The germline gives CDR1 LGHDT, CDR2 YNNKEL (reference sequence). The V end lost 1 base, the J end lost 5 bases, and 8 bases lay between the germline ends. The DNA for the CDR3 is TGTGCCAGCAGCCAAGTAGGCTTTTATGGCTACACCTTC. Amino acid sequence: CASSQVGFYGYTF.

The chain couples TRBV4-1 to TRBJ2-7; D is perhaps TRBD1 (6 bases). The V end lost 1 base, the J end lost 0 bases, and 13 bases lay between the germline ends. This CDR3 contains 16 residues. Germline V lookup: CDR1 MGHRA, CDR2 YSYEKL. CDR3: CASSQVLGDNSYEQYF. As DNA, the CDR3 is TGCGCCAGCAGCCAAGTCTTAGGGGACAACTCCTACGAGCAGTACTTC.

The V and J genes are TRBV7-2 and TRBJ1-1, with a possible D match to TRBD1 (5 bases). This CDR3 has 14 amino acids. Trimming shortened V by 2 bases and J by 5 bases, and 12 bases separated the two germline ends. The germline V gene encodes CDR1 SGHTA and CDR2 FQGNSA. The CDR3 nucleotides read TGTGCCAGCAGCTTAACCCGGGAGGGGACTGAAGCTTTCTTT. Translation gives CASSLTREGTEAFF.

The chain uses TRBV7-8 and TRBJ2-5; D is unclear. CDR3 length equals 15 residues. V shed 1 base and J shed 0 bases, with 9 bases lying between them. The germline V gene has CDR1 SGHVS and CDR2 FQNEAQ. The CDR3 DNA is TGTGCCAGCAGCTTAGGATGGGCATACCAAGAGACCCAGTACTTC. The encoded protein is CASSLGWAYQETQYF.

This chain links TRBV28 with TRBJ1-6; D might be TRBD1 (6 bases). V lost 6 bases to trimming and J lost 7 bases, with 13 bases between them. The CDR3 is 14 residues long. Germline V gene lookup returns CDR1 MDHEN and CDR2 SYDVKM. CDR3 sequence reads: CASRERQANSPLHF. DNA for the CDR3: TGTGCCAGCAGGGAACGACAGGCAAATTCACCCCTCCACTTT.

The chain joins TRBV6-1 to TRBJ2-3; D possibly corresponds to TRBD2 (5 bases). V dropped 1 base and J dropped 8 bases, with 10 bases sitting between them. The CDR3 is 13 amino acids. The germline V gene has CDR1 MNHNS and CDR2 SASEGT. CDR3 protein: CASSEVGGGTQYF. CDR3 sequence (DNA): TGTGCCAGCAGTGAAGTTGGTGGAGGTACGCAGTATTTT.